A selection of T cell receptor beta chains follows, all from one sample in a study of a mutant IDH1 vaccine in newly diagnosed glioma. Generated by immunoSEQ multiplex PCR, the TCRdb table keeps only in-frame clones and is missing some. Seen here are 55,000 to 70,000 clones, about nine tenths observed once, and the top ten hold 1.9%. These receptors lack a known antigen. The starting material was PBMCs, obtained from a glioma patient whose treatment included an IDH1 peptide vaccine. The receptor source for this set is a man aged 40-50 years with glioma. CDR3s include the opening cysteine and the closing phenylalanine or tryptophan. The D gene is left open where the match is weak. A row's size may be missing; if present it is once, few, many or a size class.

v_call: TRBV11-3
clone_size: NA
d_call: TRBD2
j_call: TRBJ2-3
cdr3_length: 16
cdr3_aa: CASSLSQAGSTDTQYF
cdr3_nt: TGTGCCAGCAGCTTAAGTCAAGCGGGGAGCACAGATACGCAGTATTTT

v_call: TRBV10-3
clone_size: NA
d_call: TRBD1
j_call: TRBJ2-3
cdr3_length: 13
cdr3_aa: CAIRGQGTDTQYF
cdr3_nt: TGTGCCATCAGAGGACAGGGAACAGATACGCAGTATTTT

v_call: TRBV11-2
clone_size: NA
d_call: TRBD1
j_call: TRBJ2-5
cdr3_length: 16
cdr3_aa: CASSFTGGAYQETQYF
cdr3_nt: TGTGCCAGCAGCTTCACAGGGGGCGCTTACCAAGAGACCCAGTACTTC

v_call: TRBV28
clone_size: NA
d_call: TRBD1
j_call: TRBJ1-2
cdr3_length: 14
cdr3_aa: CASSGTVTNWGYTF
cdr3_nt: TGTGCCAGCAGTGGGACAGTAACCAATTGGGGCTACACCTTC

v_call: TRBV2
clone_size: NA
d_call: NA
j_call: TRBJ1-2
cdr3_length: 13
cdr3_aa: CASSGGRLYGYTF
cdr3_nt: TGTGCCAGCAGCGGAGGACGGCTCTATGGCTACACCTTC

v_call: TRBV5-6
clone_size: NA
d_call: NA
j_call: TRBJ1-5
cdr3_length: 16
cdr3_aa: CASSLSLGNSNQPQHF
cdr3_nt: TGTGCCAGCAGCTTGTCTTTAGGAAATAGCAATCAGCCCCAGCATTTT

v_call: TRBV7-2
clone_size: NA
d_call: NA
j_call: TRBJ2-3
cdr3_length: 14
cdr3_aa: CASSFITATDTQYF
cdr3_nt: TGTGCCAGCAGCTTTATCACCGCCACAGATACGCAGTATTTT

v_call: TRBV13
clone_size: NA
d_call: NA
j_call: TRBJ2-5
cdr3_length: 17
cdr3_aa: CASSLWLSEGYQETQYF
cdr3_nt: TGTGCCAGCAGCTTATGGCTTAGCGAGGGGTACCAAGAGACCCAGTACTTC

v_call: TRBV15
clone_size: NA
d_call: NA
j_call: TRBJ1-5
cdr3_length: 13
cdr3_aa: CATSEGSNQPQHF
cdr3_nt: TGTGCCACCAGCGAAGGGAGCAATCAGCCCCAGCATTTT

v_call: TRBV9
clone_size: NA
d_call: NA
j_call: TRBJ2-1
cdr3_length: 11
cdr3_aa: CASRDGDVQFF
cdr3_nt: TGTGCCAGCAGAGACGGGGACGTCCAGTTCTTC

v_call: TRBV5-1
clone_size: NA
d_call: NA
j_call: TRBJ1-2
cdr3_length: 14
cdr3_aa: CASSLEYSGYGYTF
cdr3_nt: TGCGCCAGCAGCTTAGAATATTCGGGCTATGGCTACACCTTC

v_call: TRBV6-5
clone_size: NA
d_call: NA
j_call: TRBJ2-7
cdr3_length: 15
cdr3_aa: CASSYPRAGYYEQYF
cdr3_nt: TGTGCCAGCAGTTACCCCCGGGCAGGATACTACGAGCAGTACTTC

v_call: TRBV18
clone_size: NA
d_call: TRBD2
j_call: TRBJ2-3
cdr3_length: 15
cdr3_aa: CVSSPGLGGTDTQYF
cdr3_nt: TGTGTCAGCTCACCGGGACTAGGGGGCACAGATACGCAGTATTTT

v_call: TRBV7-6
clone_size: NA
d_call: NA
j_call: TRBJ1-1
cdr3_length: 15
cdr3_aa: CASSPQGRGDTEAFF
cdr3_nt: TGTGCCAGCAGCCCGCAGGGTCGGGGCGACACTGAAGCTTTCTTT

v_call: TRBV14
clone_size: NA
d_call: NA
j_call: TRBJ1-1
cdr3_length: 13
cdr3_aa: CASSVDRNTEAFF
cdr3_nt: TGTGCCAGCAGCGTAGACAGGAACACTGAAGCTTTCTTT

v_call: TRBV4-1
clone_size: NA
d_call: NA
j_call: TRBJ2-7
cdr3_length: 17
cdr3_aa: CASSQDTQQARRNEQYF
cdr3_nt: TGCGCCAGCAGCCAAGATACCCAACAGGCCAGGAGAAACGAGCAGTACTTC

v_call: TRBV7-9
clone_size: NA
d_call: NA
j_call: TRBJ1-1
cdr3_length: 12
cdr3_aa: CASSLEGAEAFF
cdr3_nt: TGTGCCAGCAGCTTAGAAGGAGCTGAAGCTTTCTTT

v_call: TRBV19
clone_size: once
d_call: NA
j_call: TRBJ1-1
cdr3_length: 13
cdr3_aa: CASSATVNTEAFF
cdr3_nt: TGTGCCAGTAGTGCCACGGTGAACACTGAAGCTTTCTTT

v_call: TRBV10-3
clone_size: NA
d_call: TRBD1
j_call: TRBJ1-6
cdr3_length: 15
cdr3_aa: CAISEAGGYNSPLHF
cdr3_nt: TGTGCCATCAGTGAGGCAGGGGGTTATAATTCACCCCTCCACTTT

v_call: TRBV11-2
clone_size: NA
d_call: NA
j_call: TRBJ1-6
cdr3_length: 12
cdr3_aa: CASSMVNSPLHF
cdr3_nt: TGTGCCAGCAGCATGGTGAATTCACCCCTCCACTTT

v_call: TRBV28
clone_size: once
d_call: TRBD1
j_call: TRBJ2-3
cdr3_length: 15
cdr3_aa: CASSPDRVRTDTQYF
cdr3_nt: TGTGCCAGCAGCCCCGACAGGGTTCGCACAGATACGCAGTATTTT

v_call: TRBV25-1
clone_size: NA
d_call: NA
j_call: TRBJ1-6
cdr3_length: 15
cdr3_aa: CASSGQSSYNSPLHF
cdr3_nt: TGTGCCAGCAGTGGGCAAAGTTCCTATAATTCACCCCTCCACTTT

v_call: TRBV30
clone_size: NA
d_call: NA
j_call: TRBJ1-3
cdr3_length: 13
cdr3_aa: CAWSEGAGNTIYF
cdr3_nt: TGTGCCTGGAGTGAGGGGGCTGGAAACACCATATATTTT

v_call: TRBV18
clone_size: NA
d_call: TRBD1
j_call: TRBJ1-3
cdr3_length: 15
cdr3_aa: CASSPQGATGNTIYF
cdr3_nt: TGTGCCAGCTCACCACAGGGGGCTACTGGAAACACCATATATTTT

v_call: TRBV4-1
clone_size: once
d_call: NA
j_call: TRBJ2-7
cdr3_length: 17
cdr3_aa: CASSQDGTSERAYEQYF
cdr3_nt: TGCGCCAGCAGCCAAGACGGGACGTCGGAGCGGGCCTACGAGCAGTACTTC

v_call: TRBV4-3
clone_size: NA
d_call: TRBD2
j_call: TRBJ2-7
cdr3_length: 16
cdr3_aa: CASSQQTSGSSYEQYF
cdr3_nt: TGCGCCAGCAGCCAACAGACTAGCGGGAGCTCCTACGAGCAGTACTTC

v_call: TRBV7-9
clone_size: once
d_call: NA
j_call: TRBJ1-6
cdr3_length: 14
cdr3_aa: CASSASSYNSPLHF
cdr3_nt: TGTGCCAGCAGCGCAAGCTCCTATAATTCACCCCTCCACTTT

v_call: TRBV6-5
clone_size: NA
d_call: TRBD1
j_call: TRBJ1-1
cdr3_length: 14
cdr3_aa: CASSGTGGKTEAFF
cdr3_nt: TGTGCCAGCAGCGGGACAGGGGGGAAAACTGAAGCTTTCTTT

v_call: TRBV7-2
clone_size: NA
d_call: NA
j_call: TRBJ2-3
cdr3_length: 17
cdr3_aa: CASSAGQSPWGTDTQYF
cdr3_nt: TGTGCCAGCAGCGCGGGACAGTCCCCTTGGGGCACAGATACGCAGTATTTT

v_call: TRBV20-1
clone_size: NA
d_call: NA
j_call: TRBJ1-3
cdr3_length: 11
cdr3_aa: CSARGPYTIYF
cdr3_nt: TGCAGTGCTAGAGGGCCATACACCATATATTTT

v_call: TRBV19
clone_size: NA
d_call: NA
j_call: TRBJ1-1
cdr3_length: 12
cdr3_aa: CASSEGYTEAFF
cdr3_nt: TGTGCCAGTAGTGAGGGGTACACTGAAGCTTTCTTT

v_call: TRBV28
clone_size: NA
d_call: NA
j_call: TRBJ1-2
cdr3_length: 11
cdr3_aa: CASSGNYGYTF
cdr3_nt: TGTGCCAGCAGCGGGAACTATGGCTACACCTTC